Below, one T cell receptor beta chain is given with its context. As yet, its antigen is unknown. This sample stems from a study of T-cell reconstitution after alpha-beta-depleted transplantation in children. The CDR3 consists of 14 residues. V was clipped by 3 bases and J by 4 bases; unmatched bases: 1. A library of TCRbeta sequences, prepared with unique molecular identifiers, was generated. One entry per CDR3 protein results from TCRdb running MiXCR on the PCR reads. The repertoire holds over 100,000 distinct CDR3 sequences, with 7.5% to 9% as singletons. Whole-study findings and limits: Several hundred expanded graft clones reportedly supplied alpha-beta T cells about two months after transplant. T-cell counts and diversity at one year post-transplant came mainly from newly produced T cells. The origin of high day-60 TCRbeta diversity in some patients lay in surviving recipient T cells and thymic progenitors.

This TCR was sampled from a boy younger than 10 with acute lymphoblastic leukemia, due to receive a stem cell transplant. The sequenced sample was PBMCs, obtained before TCRalphabeta/CD19-depleted stem cell transplant. The chain is built from TRBV12-3 or TRBV12-4 and TRBJ1-2; TRBD1 agrees at 11 bases. In DNA form, the CDR3 reads TGTGCCAGCAGTTTGGACAGGGGGCTCTATGGCTACACCTTC. Its protein is CASSLDRGLYGYTF.